Listed here are 29 T cell receptor beta chains from one sample, sequenced in a study of cytomegalovirus exposure and HLA in healthy donors. 60 Vbeta and 13 Jbeta primers were used in PCR. Sequencing used immunoSEQ multiplex PCR; TCRdb keeps in-frame clones, though not all of them. The repertoire holds some 180,000 clones, with approximately 70% as singletons. Sequencing was performed on PBMCs. These receptors originate from a young woman in good health and CMV-seronegative.

The chain has TRBV7-2 and TRBJ2-1, with D possibly being TRBD1 (5 bases). Per the germline V gene, CDR1 is SGHTA and CDR2 is FQGNSA. The V gene lost 7 bases and the J gene lost 2 bases, with 9 bases spanning the gap. The CDR3 length is 13 residues. The CDR3 reads CASNPTAYNEQFF. The CDR3 coding sequence is TGTGCCAGCAACCCGACAGCCTACAATGAGCAGTTCTTC. The full variable domain, with the rest looked up from reference TRBV7-2 and TRBJ2-1, is GAGVSQSPSNKVTEKGKDVELRCDPISGHTALYWYRQSLGQGLEFLIYFQGNSAPDKSGLPSDRFSAERTGGSVSTLTIQRTQQEDSAVYLCASNPTAYNEQFFGPGTRLTVL.

The chain carries TRBV15 and TRBJ1-4; 8 nucleotides agree with TRBD1. This CDR3 comprises 14 residues. V was clipped by 5 bases and J by 8 bases; unmatched bases: 7. Germline CDR1 and CDR2: LNHNV and YYDKDF (reference sequence). The CDR3 sequence is CATSSRQGREKLFF. CDR3 DNA: TGTGCCACCAGCTCTCGACAGGGGCGAGAAAAACTGTTTTTT.

V usage is TRBV7-9 and J usage is TRBJ2-1; unclear D gene. CDR1 SEHNR and CDR2 FQNEAQ come from the germline V gene (reference sequence). The CDR3 is 15 residues long. V lost 3 bases to trimming and J lost 5 bases, with 14 bases between them. CDR3 in DNA: TGTGCCAGCAGCTTTCAAAGTCCAGTGAACAATGAGCAGTTCTTC. Translation gives CASSFQSPVNNEQFF.

The V call is TRBV7-2, the J call TRBJ2-7; 8 positions agree with TRBD1. Losses at the gene ends were 2 bases for V and 6 bases for J; bases not matched to a gene: 12. The CDR3 totals 16 residues. The germline CDR1 and CDR2 sequences are SGHTA and FQGNSA. The CDR3 DNA is TGTGCCAGCAGCTTATCCCTGACAGGGGTTTTGCCCGAGCAGTACTTC. The encoded protein is CASSLSLTGVLPEQYF.

This clone was found a few times. The CDR3 DNA reads TGTGCCAGCAGTGCACACCTCACTGAAGCTTTCTTT. Its protein is CASSAHLTEAFF. The rearrangement uses TRBV2 and TRBJ1-1; D is unclear. The germline gives CDR1 SNHLY, CDR2 FYNNEI. The V and J ends lost 4 bases and 4 bases respectively, with 7 bases between them. The CDR3 runs 12 residues.

The chain couples TRBV9 to TRBJ2-3; D gene unclear. This CDR3 has 12 amino acids. Germline lookup yields CDR1 SGDLS and CDR2 YYNGEE. The V end was cut by 4 bases, the J end by 8 bases, with 11 bases between. CDR3 residues: CASSMSSGTQYF. In nucleotides, the CDR3 is TGTGCCAGCAGCATGTCTTCGGGTACGCAGTATTTT.

The rearrangement links TRBV15 to TRBJ2-5, with a weak D call TRBD2 (6 bases). Looked up from germline, CDR1 is LNHNV and CDR2 is YYDKDF (reference sequence). The V and J ends lost 0 bases and 11 bases respectively, with 19 bases between them. The CDR3 is 15 residues long. The CDR3 DNA is TGTGCCACCAGCAGAGAAATAGGGCAGGGAGGCAAGCAGTACTTC. It specifies CATSREIGQGGKQYF.

This chain connects TRBV2 to TRBJ1-1, with D unclear. Trimming left V 7 bases short and J 1 base short, with 4 bases between. This CDR3 contains 11 residues. Germline V CDR1 and CDR2: SNHLY, FYNNEI. CDR3 in amino acids: CASIKNTEAFF. CDR3 nucleotides: TGTGCCAGCATTAAGAACACTGAAGCTTTCTTT.

The chain is built from TRBV7-2 and TRBJ2-5; a weak D match, TRBD2 (6 bases). This CDR3 is built from 13 residues. The V gene's germline CDR1 is SGHTA and CDR2 FQGNSA. Between the trimmed V and J ends, which lost 0 bases and 5 bases, there was a span of 7 bases. This CDR3 reads CASSLAAGETQYF. The CDR3 nucleotides read TGTGCCAGCAGCTTAGCGGCGGGGGAGACCCAGTACTTC.

This clone has more than one count but fewer than ten. V gene TRBV7-2 combines with J gene TRBJ1-2, with 9 bases matching TRBD1. CDR1 is SGHTA and CDR2 is FQGNSA in the germline V gene. J was trimmed by 4 bases and V by 1 base; bases with no gene match: 7. This CDR3 contains 16 residues. CDR3 bases: TGTGCCAGCAGCTTAGTGGACAGGGGAGGACTCTATGGCTACACCTTC. This encodes CASSLVDRGGLYGYTF.

In this sample, this clone turned up a few times. The chain recombines TRBV10-1 with TRBJ2-3, with TRBD2 matching 12 bases. With 5 bases clipped from V and 4 bases from J, the junction kept 7 bases outside the gene matches. Germline V gene lookup returns CDR1 WNHNN and CDR2 SYGVQD (reference sequence). This CDR3 is built from 16 residues. In nucleotides, the CDR3 is TGCGCCAGCAGTCCAACGACTAGCGGGAGCGCAGATACGCAGTATTTT. Residues: CASSPTTSGSADTQYF.

On this clone itself: Other DNA sequences in this specimen translate into the identical CDR3. V usage is TRBV19 and J usage is TRBJ1-2, with 7 nucleotides matching TRBD1. Germline V gene data show CDR1 as LNHDA and CDR2 as SQIVND (reference sequence). V was pared by 5 bases and J by 4 bases, with 4 bases of the junction left unmatched. This CDR3 has 13 amino acids. The CDR3 spells CASSPRTGYGYTF. The CDR3, as DNA: TGTGCCAGTAGTCCGAGGACAGGCTATGGCTACACCTTC.

This chain joins TRBV7-9 and TRBJ1-1; 8 bases line up with TRBD1. With V trimmed by 3 bases and J by 0 bases, 3 bases remained unmatched. The CDR3 totals 15 residues. Germline V gene data show CDR1 as SEHNR and CDR2 as FQNEAQ (reference sequence). The CDR3 here is CASSFYRGMNTEAFF. The CDR3 nucleotides read TGTGCCAGCAGCTTTTACAGGGGGATGAACACTGAAGCTTTCTTT.

The gene calls are TRBV9 and TRBJ2-1; possible D gene TRBD2, 5 bases. The CDR3 consists of 13 residues. Trimming cost V 0 bases and J 8 bases, with 9 bases left between them. The germline V gene has CDR1 SGDLS and CDR2 YYNGEE. The DNA of the CDR3 is TGTGCCAGCAGCGTAGCTAGCTGGGATGAGCAGTTCTTC. Its protein is CASSVASWDEQFF.

The rearrangement joins TRBV7-3 to TRBJ2-5, with 10 bases aligning to TRBD2. The CDR3 has 13 residues. Germline V CDR1 and CDR2: SGHTA, FQGTGA. V gave up 6 bases and J gave up 6 bases; unmatched junction bases: 4. CDR3 bases: TGTGCCAGCAGTAATAGCGGGGGGAAGACCCAGTACTTC. It encodes CASSNSGGKTQYF.

This chain connects TRBV21-1 to TRBJ2-2; TRBD2, as called in the table, went unchecked against the DNA. TRBV21-1 is given as a pseudogene. The CDR3 contains 14 residues. The CDR3 nucleotides are TGTGCCAGCAGCAAACTACCGGGATACGGGGAGCTGTTTTTT. Protein sequence: CASSKLPGYGELFF.

The chain joins TRBV5-3 to TRBJ2-1, with TRBD2 as a possible D gene (5 bases). TRBV5-3 is flagged as an ORF with uncertain function. V lost 1 base and J 5 bases, leaving 13 bases between the germline ends. This CDR3 has 15 residues. CDR3 protein: CARSLLAREHNEQFF. The DNA of the CDR3 is TGTGCCAGAAGCTTGTTGGCTAGGGAGCACAATGAGCAGTTCTTC.

This chain links TRBV6-1 with TRBJ2-7; the match to TRBD2 covers 10 bases. Germline loops: CDR1 MNHNS, CDR2 SASEGT. The length of the CDR3 is 16 residues. The V gene end was trimmed by 1 base and the J gene end by 7 bases; junction bases not matched to a gene: 10. DNA of the CDR3: TGTGCCAGCAGTGAAGGGGATAGCGGGGGGTTCCGGGAGCAGTACTTC. It encodes CASSEGDSGGFREQYF.

The chain has TRBV7-9 and TRBJ2-7, with 10 bases lining up with TRBD1. Unmatched junction bases numbered 9, after V lost 10 bases and J lost 0 bases. The CDR3 extends over 15 amino acids. Germline assignment: CDR1 SEHNR and CDR2 FQNEAQ (reference sequence). This CDR3 is CATDRGVLYSYEQYF. As DNA, the CDR3 is TGTGCCACGGACAGGGGGGTTCTTTACTCCTACGAGCAGTACTTC.

The V and J genes are TRBV5-4 and TRBJ2-2, with TRBD2 identical over 8 bases. V lost 7 bases, J lost 0 bases, and 5 bases stayed unmatched. Germline V gives CDR1 SGHNT, CDR2 YYREEE (reference sequence). There are 15 residues in the CDR3. This CDR3 reads CASRAGASNTGELFF. CDR3 in DNA: TGTGCCAGCCGAGCGGGGGCCTCGAACACCGGGGAGCTGTTTTTT.

The chain links TRBV4-2 to TRBJ2-5; the match to TRBD1 covers 8 bases. Looked up from germline, CDR1 is LGHNA and CDR2 is YNFKEQ. CDR3 size: 14 residues. Unmatched junction bases numbered 3, after V lost 4 bases and J lost 2 bases. DNA of the CDR3: TGTGCCAGCAGCCTAAGGACAGGGCAAGAGACCCAGTACTTC. This gives the protein CASSLRTGQETQYF.

The CDR3 coding sequence is TGTGCCAGCAACGACCTACAGCAAGGGGTATCAGATACGCAGTATTTT. This codes for CASNDLQQGVSDTQYF. The chain has TRBV9 and TRBJ2-3; tentative D call: TRBD1 (5 bases). Trimming stripped 6 bases from V and 4 bases from J, with 21 bases between. CDR1 is SGDLS and CDR2 is YYNGEE in the germline V gene. This CDR3 region has 16 residues.

This sequence joins TRBV7-8 and TRBJ1-5; no clear D. Between the trimmed V and J ends, which lost 1 base and 4 bases, there was a span of 11 bases. The germline gives CDR1 SGHVS, CDR2 FQNEAQ. The length of the CDR3 is 15 residues. CDR3 DNA sequence: TGTGCCAGCAGCTTAGTGAGGGCGGGAAATCAGCCCCAGCATTTT. Its translation: CASSLVRAGNQPQHF.

V usage is TRBV11-2 and J usage is TRBJ2-3; the D is unclear. The CDR3 is 14 residues long. CDR1 is SGHAT, CDR2 FQNNGV, per germline. V gave up 1 base and J gave up 1 base, with 6 bases separating them. CDR3: CASSLVPGTDTQYF. The DNA for the CDR3 is TGTGCCAGCAGCTTAGTTCCGGGCACAGATACGCAGTATTTT.

Details on this clone: An end of the junction does not agree with germline; a read error may underlie this. The chain joins TRBV2 to TRBJ2-7; 11 bases match TRBD1. CDR1 and CDR2 from the germline V gene are SNHLY and FYNNEI. The CDR3 consists of 12 residues. The CDR3 sequence: CASNPDRGPTVF. The CDR3 nucleotides are TGTGCCAGCAATCCGGACAGGGGGCCTACCGTCTTC.

The chain uses TRBV6-1 and TRBJ2-5; 10 positions agree with TRBD1. Trimming at V came to 4 bases and at J to 2 bases, leaving 7 bases not matched to a gene. Germline values: CDR1 MNHNS, CDR2 SASEGT. The CDR3 has 16 residues. CDR3 sequence: CASSGDRGGGQETQYF. The CDR3 nucleotides read TGTGCCAGCAGTGGGGACAGGGGTGGAGGACAAGAGACCCAGTACTTC.

This clone was seen only a few times. J is TRBJ1-3 and V is TRBV21-1. TRBV21-1 is a pseudogene. The CDR3 contains 22 residues. This CDR3 reads CASSSRYAGPRRHRLTGNTIYF. The CDR3, as DNA: TGTGCCAGCAGCAGTCGTTACGCGGGCCCTCGGCGTCATCGTCTGACTGGAAACACCATATATTTT.

The rearrangement joins TRBV20-1 to TRBJ2-5; 7 positions agree with TRBD1. Germline V CDR1 and CDR2: DFQATT, SNEGSKA (reference sequence). V trimming: 6 bases; J trimming: 14 bases; junction bases outside the gene matches: 9. The CDR3 consists of 10 residues. The CDR3 bases are TGCAGTGCCTCGTCCGGGACAGCATACTTC. Its protein product is CSASSGTAYF.

A few counts support this clone. V and J are TRBV19 and TRBJ2-5, with D hard to call. V dropped 6 bases and J dropped 4 bases, with 6 bases sitting between them. This CDR3 has 11 amino acids. From germline, CDR1 is LNHDA and CDR2 SQIVND (reference sequence). CDR3 region: CASRSGETQYF. CDR3 DNA sequence: TGTGCCAGTAGATCGGGAGAGACCCAGTACTTC.